The source of this T cell receptor (beta chain) is a study of post-analysis software for immune sequencing data. The study, taken as a whole, reports: Among four or five TRBV segments more frequent in patients than controls were TRBV5-6, TRBV5-1 and TRBV20-1.

Unique molecular identifiers tagged the TCR beta cDNA libraries. Input populations of roughly 0.95 to 10 million T cells gave rise to some 500,000 cDNA molecules. TCRdb processed the PCR reads anew with MiXCR; each CDR3 protein has one entry. The table includes about 820,000 distinct CDR3 sequences, around 53% detected once. The CDR3 sequence is 12 residues long. The germline CDR1 and CDR2 sequences are ENHRY and SYGVKD. Trimming left V 8 bases short and J 7 bases short, with 14 bases between. As for this clonotype: As yet, its antigen is unknown.

The TCR sequence derives from a girl aged 10 to 17 with multiple sclerosis. The V gene is TRBV10-3, the J gene TRBJ1-2; D remains unclear. Material for sequencing was blood. The CDR3 nucleotides are TGTGCCATCGGTGCCGTGCGTAGTGGCTACACCTTC. Protein: CAIGAVRSGYTF.